This entry lists 3 T cell receptor beta chains sequenced from one sample in a study of blood T cell repertoires in COVID-19. Libraries were prepared by immunoSEQ multiplex PCR; TCRdb keeps only in-frame clonotypes and omits some of them. The sample has some 380,000 clones, roughly 77% seen once. The sequenced material came from peripheral blood. The receptor source for this set is a human donor with acute or convalescent COVID-19. The donor label of this sample is uncertain.

The rearrangement uses TRBV5-1 and TRBJ2-2; 11 bases are shared with TRBD1. After removal of 7 bases from V and 0 bases from J, the junction contained 2 bases not matched to a gene. Germline CDR1 is SGHRS and CDR2 is YFSETQ. The CDR3 totals 15 residues. In DNA, the CDR3 is TGCGCCAGCGGACAGGGGGCCGCGAACACCGGGGAGCTGTTTTTT. This sequence encodes CASGQGAANTGELFF.

The chain combines TRBV7-9 with TRBJ1-4, with a weak D call TRBD1 (5 bases). This CDR3 comprises 17 residues. Germline assignment: CDR1 SEHNR and CDR2 FQNEAQ (reference sequence). Trimming stripped 5 bases from V and 10 bases from J, with 26 bases between. CDR3: CASSPPARAGGIGKLFF. The CDR3 coding sequence is TGTGCCAGCAGCCCTCCCGCACGGGCTGGGGGGATCGGAAAACTGTTTTTT. The full variable domain, in which reference TRBV7-9 and TRBJ1-4 provide the parts outside the CDR3, is DTGVSQNPRHKITKRGQNVTFRCDPISEHNRLYWYRQTLGQGPEFLTYFQNEAQLEKSRLLSDRFSAERPKGSFSTLEIQRTEQGDSAMYLCASSPPARAGGIGKLFFGSGTQLSVL.

The chain employs TRBV27 and TRBJ1-2; perhaps TRBD1 as D (6 bases). This CDR3 has 15 amino acids. Trimming removed 4 bases at V and 5 bases at J, with 17 bases between. The V gene's germline CDR1 is MNHEY and CDR2 SMNVEV (reference sequence). Written as DNA, the CDR3 is TGTGCCAGCAGTTCCCGCCAGGGGCAGGATTATGGCTACACCTTC. This codes for CASSSRQGQDYGYTF.